The 27 T cell receptor beta chains reported below all come from one sample, sequenced in a study of T cell changes during pregnancy in multiple sclerosis. Sequencing used immunoSEQ multiplex PCR; TCRdb keeps in-frame clones, though not all of them. Counted here are 95,000 to 150,000 clones, about 93% occurring once; the ten biggest clones make up 6.2%. The material was peripheral blood, obtained before pregnancy. The receptors shown here come from a female donor with multiple sclerosis, enrolled in a pregnancy study.

The chain uses TRBV19 and TRBJ2-7; 10 nucleotides agree with TRBD1. The CDR3 sequence is 15 residues long. After removal of 4 bases from V and 6 bases from J, the junction contained 9 bases not matched to a gene. Germline CDR1 and CDR2: LNHDA and SQIVND (reference sequence). Here the CDR3 DNA reads TGTGCCAGTAGTACCGCGGGACAGGGGTCATCCGAGCAGTACTTC. This codes for CASSTAGQGSSEQYF.

V usage is TRBV11-2 and J usage is TRBJ1-6; 7 bases agree with TRBD1. The CDR3 is made up of 14 amino acids. J lost 6 bases, V lost 1 base, and 0 bases had no gene match. The germline gives CDR1 SGHAT, CDR2 FQNNGV. CDR3 sequence reads: CASSLGQGNSPLHF. DNA for the CDR3: TGTGCCAGCAGCTTAGGACAGGGTAATTCACCCCTCCACTTT.

The rearrangement joins TRBV7-9 to TRBJ1-5; possibly TRBD1 for D (6 bases). The CDR3 loop spans 13 amino acids. The germline CDR1 and CDR2 sequences are SEHNR and FQNEAQ (reference sequence). The V end was cut by 5 bases, the J end by 4 bases, with 9 bases between. CDR3 region: CASSVTGNQPQHF. The CDR3 DNA is TGTGCCAGCAGCGTAACAGGGAATCAGCCCCAGCATTTT.

In its sample, this clone was seen a few times. The rearrangement links TRBV29-1 to TRBJ2-2; D might be TRBD2 (5 bases). Germline CDR1 is SQVTM and CDR2 is ANQGSEA. The CDR3 extends over 14 amino acids. V was shortened by 6 bases and J by 0 bases, with 11 bases between the two germline ends. CDR3 nucleotide sequence: TGCAGCGTATCACGGACTGCGAACACCGGGGAGCTGTTTTTT. Translating gives CSVSRTANTGELFF.

V usage is TRBV19 and J usage is TRBJ2-7; tentatively, D is TRBD2 (5 bases). The CDR3 is 15 amino acids. The V and J ends lost 1 base and 0 bases respectively, with 10 bases between them. Germline loops: CDR1 LNHDA, CDR2 SQIVND (reference sequence). The CDR3 region is CASSIAGINSYEQYF. CDR3 bases: TGTGCCAGTAGTATAGCGGGGATAAACTCCTACGAGCAGTACTTC.

This rearrangement joins TRBV7-2 to TRBJ2-7; 16 nucleotides agree with TRBD2. The trim removed 5 bases at V and 4 bases at J, leaving 5 bases unmatched. CDR3 length: 16 residues. Germline V gene lookup returns CDR1 SGHTA and CDR2 FQGNSA. The CDR3 loop is CASSPGTSGGVYEQYF. The CDR3 bases are TGTGCCAGCAGCCCGGGGACTAGCGGGGGGGTATACGAGCAGTACTTC.

The rearrangement links TRBV4-1 to TRBJ1-4; D not certain. Trimming cost V 3 bases and J 7 bases, with 9 bases left between them. CDR1 and CDR2 (germline): MGHRA, YSYEKL. The CDR3 has 13 amino acids. The CDR3 spells CASSQVLGEKLFF. CDR3 bases: TGCGCCAGCAGCCAGGTCCTCGGTGAAAAACTGTTTTTT.

This rearrangement joins TRBV7-2 to TRBJ1-3, with no clear D. Trimming shortened V by 4 bases and J by 5 bases, and 3 bases separated the two germline ends. The germline V gene has CDR1 SGHTA and CDR2 FQGNSA. The CDR3 has 11 residues. The DNA of the CDR3 is TGTGCCAGCAGCTCCAGAAACACCATATATTTT. Translating it yields CASSSRNTIYF.

This clone has only one observation. The chain links TRBV6-5 to TRBJ1-1, with D perhaps matching TRBD1 (5 bases). With 4 bases removed from V and 6 bases from J, the gap between germline ends came to 15 bases. CDR1 is MNHEY and CDR2 is SVGAGI in the germline V gene. The CDR3 has 14 residues. CDR3 protein: CASSFRGKRAEAFF. CDR3 in DNA: TGTGCCAGCAGTTTCCGGGGGAAAAGGGCTGAAGCTTTCTTT.

The J gene is TRBJ1-4, the V gene TRBV28; unclear D gene. Germline CDR1 and CDR2: MDHEN and SYDVKM. This CDR3 contains 14 residues. The germline V and J ends were trimmed by 3 bases and 7 bases, with 12 bases remaining between them. This CDR3 is CASSLAGVAEKLFF. The DNA for the CDR3 is TGTGCCAGCAGTTTGGCCGGGGTGGCTGAAAAACTGTTTTTT.

The genes are TRBV7-7 and TRBJ2-5, with 13 bases lining up with TRBD2. The CDR3 contains 17 residues. The V gene end was trimmed by 5 bases and the J gene end by 2 bases; junction bases not matched to a gene: 8. Germline CDR1 and CDR2: SSHAT and FNYEAQ (reference sequence). CDR3 coding DNA: TGTGCCAGCAGCCCGCGGACTAGCGGGGGCCTACAAGAGACCCAGTACTTC. This encodes CASSPRTSGGLQETQYF.

The genes are TRBV28 and TRBJ2-5; 8 nucleotides line up with TRBD1. J gave up 5 bases and V 3 bases, and 14 bases lay outside the gene matches. This CDR3 spans 17 amino acids. Germline loops: CDR1 MDHEN, CDR2 SYDVKM. DNA of the CDR3: TGTGCCAGCAGTTTCTGGCGACAGGGGTCTCAGCAGGAGACCCAGTACTTC. Protein product: CASSFWRQGSQQETQYF. Supplemented by reference TRBV28 and TRBJ2-5, the full variable domain reads DVKVTQSSRYLVKRTGEKVFLECVQDMDHENMFWYRQDPGLGLRLIYFSYDVKMKEKGDIPEGYSVSREKKERFSLILESASTNQTSMYLCASSFWRQGSQQETQYFGPGTRLLVL.

This chain connects TRBV10-3 to TRBJ1-5; D not resolved. V lost 2 bases and J 8 bases, leaving 7 bases between the germline ends. CDR1 and CDR2 from the germline V gene are ENHRY and SYGVKD. The CDR3 loop spans 12 amino acids. CDR3 in DNA: TGTGCCATCAGTGAGGTCAGCGAGCCCCAGCATTTT. Translating it yields CAISEVSEPQHF.

V usage is TRBV5-4 and J usage is TRBJ2-5; 14 bases map to TRBD2. The ends lost 0 bases at V and 5 bases at J; junction bases unmatched: 9. The CDR3 length is 18 residues. The germline V gene has CDR1 SGHNT and CDR2 YYREEE (reference sequence). The CDR3, as DNA: TGTGCCAGCAGCTTGGCCAGACTAGCGGGGGGGCCGGGTGAGACCCAGTACTTC. Translation gives CASSLARLAGGPGETQYF.

This clone was detected only a few times. The chain joins TRBV28 to TRBJ1-1; TRBD1 matches 7 bases. CDR1 is MDHEN and CDR2 is SYDVKM in the germline V gene. V shed 5 bases and J 10 bases; nucleotides not matched to a gene: 10. The CDR3 runs to 13 residues. CDR3 amino acids: CASSADRPRGAFF. In nucleotides, the CDR3 is TGTGCCAGCAGTGCGGACAGGCCGCGGGGAGCTTTCTTT.

The chain employs TRBV7-3 and TRBJ1-2; TRBD1 agrees at 9 bases. Germline CDR1 and CDR2: SGHTA and FQGTGA. CDR3 length: 15 amino acids. The ends lost 4 bases at V and 0 bases at J; junction bases unmatched: 3. CDR3 protein: CASSSGQGPNYGYTF. Written as DNA, the CDR3 is TGTGCCAGCAGCTCGGGACAGGGCCCTAACTATGGCTACACCTTC. Supplemented by reference TRBV7-3 and TRBJ1-2, the full variable domain reads GAGVSQTPSNKVTEKGKYVELRCDPISGHTALYWYRQSLGQGPEFLIYFQGTGAADDSGLPNDRFFAVRPEGSVSTLKIQRTERGDSAVYLCASSSGQGPNYGYTFGSGTRLTVV.

The chain uses TRBV7-2 and TRBJ2-1; 10 nucleotides align to TRBD1. This CDR3 contains 15 residues. The V gene's germline CDR1 is SGHTA and CDR2 FQGNSA. Trimming removed 4 bases from V and 5 bases from J; junction bases left unmatched: 5. The CDR3 here is CASSSSGTGDNEQFF. CDR3 in DNA: TGTGCCAGCAGCTCCTCCGGGACAGGGGACAATGAGCAGTTCTTC.

This rearrangement joins TRBV10-3 to TRBJ1-4; weak D call: TRBD1 (5 bases). Looked up from germline, CDR1 is ENHRY and CDR2 is SYGVKD. The CDR3 is 14 amino acids. Trimming removed 4 bases from V and 3 bases from J, with 9 bases in between. CDR3 sequence: CAISGQGANEKLFF. CDR3 nucleotide sequence: TGTGCCATCAGTGGCCAAGGGGCTAATGAAAAACTGTTTTTT.

This sequence joins TRBV6-5 and TRBJ2-3; D remains unclear. V lost 6 bases and J lost 4, with 8 bases in between. The CDR3 sequence is 12 residues long. Per the germline V gene, CDR1 is MNHEY and CDR2 is SVGAGI. In nucleotides, the CDR3 is TGTGCCAGCAGCAATTCGGCAGATACGCAGTATTTT. Protein: CASSNSADTQYF.

This clone appeared a single time. The genes are TRBV5-6 and TRBJ2-1; 14 bases fit TRBD2. The germline V gene encodes CDR1 SGHDT and CDR2 YYEEEE. V trimming: 0 bases; J trimming: 0 bases; junction bases outside the gene matches: 5. The CDR3 has 19 residues. The CDR3: CASSLGGLAGGSSYNEQFF. DNA of the CDR3: TGTGCCAGCAGCTTGGGAGGACTAGCGGGGGGAAGCTCCTACAATGAGCAGTTCTTC. The full variable domain, rest sourced from reference TRBV5-6 and TRBJ2-1, is DAGVTQSPTHLIKTRGQQVTLRCSPKSGHDTVSWYQQALGQGPQFIFQYYEEEERQRGNFPDRFSGHQFPNYSSELNVNALLLGDSALYLCASSLGGLAGGSSYNEQFFGPGTRLTVL.

The chain employs TRBV2 and TRBJ2-3; D gene unclear. The CDR3 has 14 residues. The germline V gene encodes CDR1 SNHLY and CDR2 FYNNEI. V lost 4 bases to trimming and J lost 2 bases, with 10 bases between them. CDR3 region: CASSGFRYTDTQYF. CDR3 nucleotide sequence: TGTGCCAGCAGTGGTTTTAGATACACAGATACGCAGTATTTT.

This chain joins TRBV19 and TRBJ2-3, with 7 bases lining up with TRBD2. The ends lost 6 bases at V and 4 bases at J; junction bases unmatched: 7. This CDR3 has 14 residues. CDR1 and CDR2 from the germline V gene are LNHDA and SQIVND (reference sequence). For the CDR3, the DNA is TGTGCCAGTAGCAGCGGGGCGGGCCCAGATACGCAGTATTTT. It translates to CASSSGAGPDTQYF.

The V and J genes are TRBV6-1 and TRBJ1-5; TRBD1 aligns across 7 bases. Trimming at V came to 4 bases and at J to 6 bases, leaving 12 bases not matched to a gene. Germline-derived CDR1 and CDR2 are MNHNS and SASEGT. This CDR3 has 16 amino acids. The CDR3 sequence is CASSGDDRVRSQPQHF. In DNA form, the CDR3 reads TGTGCCAGCAGTGGTGACGACAGGGTGCGAAGTCAGCCCCAGCATTTT.

A word on this clone: Within the sample, other DNA sequences also encode this same CDR3. The genes are TRBV30 and TRBJ1-2; D perhaps matches TRBD1 (6 bases). The length of the CDR3 is 12 residues. The V gene's germline CDR1 is GTSNPN and CDR2 SVGIG (reference sequence). The V end was cut by 0 bases, the J end by 6 bases, with 8 bases between. DNA of the CDR3: TGTGCCTGGAGTGTAGGGGGAGATGGCTACACCTTC. Protein product: CAWSVGGDGYTF.

The V gene is TRBV6-6, the J gene TRBJ2-1; a weak D match, TRBD2 (5 bases). Germline CDR1 MNHNY, CDR2 SVGAGI (reference sequence). The CDR3 covers 15 residues. V was pared by 4 bases and J by 2 bases, with 12 bases between. CDR3 residues: CASSSDGVTYNEQFF. The CDR3 DNA reads TGTGCCAGCAGTTCCGACGGGGTAACCTACAATGAGCAGTTCTTC.

This chain joins TRBV5-1 and TRBJ1-6; 8 bases are shared with TRBD1. Looked up from germline, CDR1 is SGHRS and CDR2 is YFSETQ. The CDR3 is made up of 14 amino acids. V was clipped by 0 bases and J by 11 bases; unmatched bases: 4. CDR3 amino acids: CASSLGQGNPPLHF. The CDR3 DNA reads as TGCGCCAGCAGCTTGGGACAGGGGAATCCACCCCTCCACTTT.

V is TRBV6-5 and J is TRBJ1-5; TRBD1 might be the D (5 bases). Per germline, CDR1 MNHEY and CDR2 SVGAGI. CDR3 size: 13 residues. V was trimmed by 5 bases and J by 2 bases, leaving 7 bases between them. As DNA, the CDR3 is TGTGCCAGCAGTGGGGGGGGCAATCAGCCCCAGCATTTT. Translation gives CASSGGGNQPQHF.